These 30 T cell receptor beta chains were sequenced from one sample in a study of cytomegalovirus exposure and HLA in healthy donors. With 60 Vbeta and 13 Jbeta primers, the PCR was carried out. Profiled with immunoSEQ multiplex PCR; TCRdb holds only in-frame clones, not every one. The sample holds about 94,000 clones, around 74% seen once. Sequencing input: PBMCs. The source is a middle-aged man in good health and CMV-seropositive.

This clone was seen a single time. The rearrangement uses TRBV7-3 and TRBJ2-3, with D uncertain. The germline CDR1 and CDR2 sequences are SGHTA and FQGTGA. This CDR3 is 13 amino acids long. Trimming took 5 bases from V and 4 from J, leaving 10 bases between them. The CDR3 DNA follows: TGTGCCAGCAGCGCAGACAAGGCAGATACGCAGTATTTT. Its protein product is CASSADKADTQYF.

The rearrangement joins TRBV2 to TRBJ1-5; D is undetermined. The ends were cut back, 4 bases at V and 2 bases at J, with 9 bases in the middle. Germline V lookup: CDR1 SNHLY, CDR2 FYNNEI. This CDR3 region has 14 residues. This chain's CDR3 is CASSVESGNQPQHF. As DNA, the CDR3 is TGTGCCAGCAGTGTCGAGTCGGGCAATCAGCCCCAGCATTTT.

V usage is TRBV5-1 and J usage is TRBJ2-2; tentatively, D is TRBD2 (5 bases). CDR1 is SGHRS and CDR2 is YFSETQ in the germline V gene. With 1 base removed from V and 4 bases from J, the gap between germline ends came to 11 bases. There are 15 residues in the CDR3. The CDR3 bases are TGCGCCAGCAGCTTGCTGTCTCGGGGCACCGGGGAGCTGTTTTTT. The encoded protein is CASSLLSRGTGELFF.

CDR3 bases: TGTGCCAGCAGCCGGACTGGCAACTCCTACGAGCAGTACTTC. Protein product: CASSRTGNSYEQYF. V is TRBV7-6 and J is TRBJ2-7; TRBD2 is a possible D gene (5 bases). CDR1 and CDR2 (germline): SGHVS, FNYEAQ. Trimming removed 5 bases from V and 0 bases from J, with 11 bases in between. The CDR3 consists of 14 residues.

The rearrangement links TRBV11-2 to TRBJ2-4; TRBD2 matches 7 bases. The CDR3 has 15 residues. Losses at the gene ends were 5 bases for V and 8 bases for J; bases not matched to a gene: 12. Germline lookup yields CDR1 SGHAT and CDR2 FQNNGV. CDR3 sequence: CASSPRRTRADIQYF. CDR3 sequence (DNA): TGTGCCAGCAGCCCACGACGGACTAGAGCAGACATTCAGTACTTC.

This chain connects TRBV5-4 to TRBJ2-7; the D gene is possibly TRBD2 (5 bases). There are 14 residues in the CDR3. Germline CDR1 SGHNT, CDR2 YYREEE (reference sequence). Trimming took 0 bases from V and 5 from J, leaving 12 bases between them. The CDR3 DNA is TGTGCCAGCAGCTTGGCGAGAGGGTTTGACGAGCAGTACTTC. It yields the protein CASSLARGFDEQYF.

The V and J genes are TRBV4-1 and TRBJ2-5, with 10 bases matching TRBD2. CDR3 length: 15 amino acids. Trimming took 2 bases from V and 7 from J; bases not matched to a gene: 7. CDR1 and CDR2 from the germline V gene are MGHRA and YSYEKL. The CDR3 spells CASSQILAGEVTQYF. The CDR3, as DNA: TGCGCCAGCAGCCAAATTCTAGCGGGGGAAGTGACCCAGTACTTC.

This rearrangement joins TRBV5-4 to TRBJ2-3; a possible D gene is TRBD2 (6 bases). In germline, CDR1 is SGHNT, CDR2 YYREEE (reference sequence). This CDR3 region has 16 residues. V shed 4 bases and J shed 0 bases, with 15 bases lying between them. The CDR3 here is CASSPDSGLSTDTQYF. The CDR3 DNA is TGTGCCAGCAGCCCTGATAGCGGTTTGAGCACAGATACGCAGTATTTT.

This rearrangement joins TRBV13 to TRBJ2-1, with 10 bases that match TRBD1. Losses at the gene ends were 5 bases for V and 8 bases for J; bases not matched to a gene: 9. CDR1 and CDR2 (germline): PRHDT, FYEKMQ (reference sequence). The CDR3 runs to 15 residues. CDR3 sequence reads: CASSGDRGRRDEQFF. The CDR3 DNA follows: TGTGCCAGCAGCGGCGACAGGGGGCGACGGGATGAGCAGTTCTTC.

This clone has just a few counts. The gene calls are TRBV25-1 and TRBJ2-2; 7 nucleotides align to TRBD2. Germline trimming cut 1 base from V and 7 bases from J; bases unmatched to any gene: 6. Germline values: CDR1 MGHDK, CDR2 SYGVNS. This CDR3 region has 15 residues. CDR3 DNA sequence: TGTGCCAGCAGTGAATCGGGGGGATGGGTCGGGGAGCTGTTTTTT. Its protein product is CASSESGGWVGELFF. Full variable domain (rest looked up from reference TRBV25-1 and TRBJ2-2): EADIYQTPRYLVIGTGKKITLECSQTMGHDKMYWYQQDPGMELHLIHYSYGVNSTEKGDLSSESTVSRIRTEHFPLTLESARPSHTSQYLCASSESGGWVGELFFGEGSRLTVL.

The genes are TRBV4-3 and TRBJ1-5; D is uncertain. CDR3 size: 15 residues. Trimming left V 0 bases short and J 8 bases short, with 14 bases between. Germline V gene data show CDR1 as LGHNA and CDR2 as YSLEER. The DNA of the CDR3 is TGCGCCAGCAGCCAAGATTCCGGGGATTTAGAGCCCCAGCATTTT. This gives the protein CASSQDSGDLEPQHF.

This clone was counted a few times. The gene calls are TRBV6-6 and TRBJ1-5; 8 nucleotides line up with TRBD1. This CDR3 contains 14 residues. V was pared by 5 bases and J by 7 bases, with 7 bases of the junction left unmatched. Per the germline V gene, CDR1 is MNHNY and CDR2 is SVGAGI (reference sequence). CDR3 sequence reads: CASSMGQARQPQHF. The CDR3 nucleotides read TGTGCCAGCAGTATGGGACAGGCAAGACAGCCCCAGCATTTT.

CDR3 amino acids: CASRPPGDQETQYF. The CDR3 nucleotides read TGTGCCAGCAGGCCTCCAGGGGACCAAGAGACCCAGTACTTC. The chain carries TRBV6-5 and TRBJ2-5; the D gene is possibly TRBD1 (6 bases). Germline V lookup: CDR1 MNHEY, CDR2 SVGAGI. The CDR3 totals 14 residues. V shed 6 bases and J shed 0 bases, with 11 bases lying between them.

This chain connects TRBV28 to TRBJ2-3; 11 bases are a match to TRBD2. V was clipped by 10 bases and J by 6 bases; unmatched bases: 9. The germline V gene encodes CDR1 MDHEN and CDR2 SYDVKM. This CDR3 is built from 14 residues. CDR3 amino acids: CATYVAGGPDTQYF. CDR3 in DNA: TGTGCCACCTACGTAGCGGGAGGGCCGGATACGCAGTATTTT.

The genes are TRBV28 and TRBJ2-5; possibly TRBD2 for D (5 bases). This CDR3 has 12 amino acids. Germline values: CDR1 MDHEN, CDR2 SYDVKM. V lost 7 bases and J 7 bases, leaving 13 bases between the germline ends. The CDR3 region is CASTPGVGTQYF. The DNA for the CDR3 is TGTGCCAGCACCCCCGGGGTCGGGACCCAGTACTTC.

The chain is built from TRBV7-9 and TRBJ1-6, with D possibly matching TRBD1 (5 bases). Germline V gene data show CDR1 as SEHNR and CDR2 as FQNEAQ (reference sequence). The germline V and J ends were trimmed by 1 base and 10 bases, with 14 bases remaining between them. The CDR3 sequence is 15 residues long. CDR3 sequence: CASSLGEGFGSPLHF. The CDR3 nucleotides read TGTGCCAGCAGCTTAGGGGAGGGGTTCGGATCACCCCTCCACTTT.

The chain couples TRBV7-6 to TRBJ1-6, with 11 bases lining up with TRBD1. The V gene's germline CDR1 is SGHVS and CDR2 FNYEAQ. The CDR3 covers 15 residues. V lost 5 bases to trimming and J lost 7 bases; unmatched junction nucleotides: 4. The chain's CDR3 is CASSVRTGGNSPLHF. In nucleotides, the CDR3 is TGTGCCAGCAGCGTAAGGACAGGGGGCAATTCACCCCTCCACTTT.

The V gene is TRBV28, the J gene TRBJ2-1; 7 positions match TRBD1. The CDR3 is made up of 14 amino acids. CDR1 and CDR2 (germline): MDHEN, SYDVKM. J gave up 6 bases and V 2 bases, and 4 bases lay outside the gene matches. CDR3 loop: CASSLNRGVNEQFF. The CDR3 DNA reads as TGTGCCAGCAGTTTAAACAGGGGCGTCAATGAGCAGTTCTTC.

This clone was counted once. The V and J genes are TRBV5-1 and TRBJ2-7; 7 nucleotides agree with TRBD2. The CDR3 spans 15 residues. Trimming at V came to 2 bases and at J to 1 base, leaving 6 bases not matched to a gene. Germline-derived CDR1 and CDR2 are SGHRS and YFSETQ. The CDR3 DNA sequence: TGCGCCAGCAGCTTACGGGGGGACTCGTCCTACGAGCAGTACTTC. Translated, it gives CASSLRGDSSYEQYF.

The rearrangement links TRBV9 to TRBJ1-2; perhaps TRBD1 as D (5 bases). This CDR3 is built from 12 residues. Germline V gene sequence: CDR1 SGDLS, CDR2 YYNGEE. Trimming shortened V by 5 bases and J by 7 bases, and 12 bases separated the two germline ends. The CDR3 loop is CASRQAARGYTF. The CDR3 DNA reads as TGTGCCAGCAGACAGGCCGCCCGTGGCTACACCTTC.

A single count supports this clone. The genes are TRBV27 and TRBJ1-4, with 11 bases that match TRBD1. The germline gives CDR1 MNHEY, CDR2 SMNVEV (reference sequence). The CDR3 totals 14 residues. With 6 bases clipped from V and 7 bases from J, the junction kept 4 bases outside the gene matches. CDR3 coding DNA: TGTGCCAGCAGGCCCGGGACAGGGGGTGAAAAACTGTTTTTT. Translated: CASRPGTGGEKLFF.

The gene calls are TRBV5-1 and TRBJ2-6, with 12 bases fitting TRBD2. V was pared by 4 bases and J by 4 bases, with 9 bases of the junction left unmatched. Per germline, CDR1 SGHRS and CDR2 YFSETQ. There are 18 residues in the CDR3. The CDR3 here is CASSPPSGGASGANVLTF. The CDR3 coding sequence is TGCGCCAGCAGCCCCCCTAGCGGGGGGGCCTCCGGGGCCAACGTCCTGACTTTC.

This clone was recorded only once. The chain is built from TRBV29-1 and TRBJ2-2; D call uncertain. V gave up 7 bases and J gave up 6 bases, with 12 bases separating them. The germline V gene has CDR1 SQVTM and CDR2 ANQGSEA. The CDR3 contains 12 residues. The CDR3 sequence is CSGGETAGELFF. The CDR3 nucleotides are TGCAGCGGAGGAGAGACGGCCGGGGAGCTGTTTTTT.

The chain combines TRBV2 with TRBJ2-7; D possibly corresponds to TRBD2 (6 bases). Germline loops: CDR1 SNHLY, CDR2 FYNNEI. The CDR3 runs 13 residues. Trimming took 10 bases from V and 0 from J, leaving 13 bases between them. This CDR3 reads CATLGEDSYEQYF. CDR3 bases: TGTGCCACCCTAGGGGAGGACTCCTACGAGCAGTACTTC.

Remarks on this clone: Its ends do not fully match the called genes, so a read error is possible. The same CDR3 is also encoded by other DNA sequences in this sample. V and J are TRBV4-1 and TRBJ1-5, with a possible D match to TRBD1 (5 bases). Germline-derived CDR1 and CDR2 are MGHRA and YSYEKL. The CDR3 loop spans 15 amino acids. The DNA of the CDR3 is TGCGCCAGCAGCCAAGGGGGCGTAAGCAATCAGCCCCAGCATTTC. It codes for CASSQGGVSNQPQHF.

The chain combines TRBV4-1 with TRBJ2-2; 13 bases are shared with TRBD2. From germline, CDR1 is MGHRA and CDR2 YSYEKL. CDR3 length: 17 residues. With V trimmed by 4 bases and J by 2 bases, 4 bases remained unmatched. Written as DNA, the CDR3 is TGCGCCAGCAGCCTTGGACTAGCGGGGGTAAACACCGGGGAGCTGTTTTTT. Protein product: CASSLGLAGVNTGELFF.

The chain joins TRBV18 to TRBJ2-5; D gene unclear. The CDR3 length is 15 residues. The V gene's germline CDR1 is KGHSH and CDR2 LQKENI. The germline V and J ends were trimmed by 2 bases and 1 base, with 11 bases remaining between them. DNA of the CDR3: TGTGCCAGCTCACCATTACAGCCCACCCAAGAGACCCAGTACTTC. Encoded protein: CASSPLQPTQETQYF.

The chain recombines TRBV5-1 with TRBJ2-5; unclear D gene. The CDR3 covers 15 residues. V was pared by 0 bases and J by 0 bases, with 9 bases between. Germline V gene data show CDR1 as SGHRS and CDR2 as YFSETQ. CDR3 bases: TGCGCCAGCAGCTTGGTGGGTGGGCACCAAGAGACCCAGTACTTC. Protein product: CASSLVGGHQETQYF.

The chain joins TRBV6-5 to TRBJ2-3; 14 bases agree with TRBD2. This CDR3 is 15 amino acids long. In germline, CDR1 is MNHEY, CDR2 SVGAGI. Trimming took 6 bases from V and 6 from J; bases not matched to a gene: 5. The CDR3 spells CASRKTSGGADTQYF. The CDR3 coding sequence is TGTGCCAGCAGGAAGACTAGCGGGGGGGCGGATACGCAGTATTTT.

The chain employs TRBV19 and TRBJ1-5; D is undetermined. The CDR3 is 15 amino acids. The V gene lost 10 bases and the J gene lost 1 base, with 17 bases spanning the gap. Germline assignment: CDR1 LNHDA and CDR2 SQIVND (reference sequence). The CDR3, as DNA: TGTGCCACCTCGGAGATGAGGCTAAGCAATCAGCCCCAGCATTTT. It is translated as CATSEMRLSNQPQHF.